The 2 T cell receptor beta chains presented below share a single source sample, sequenced in a study of blood T cell repertoires in COVID-19. Clones were sequenced by immunoSEQ multiplex PCR, and TCRdb holds only the in-frame ones, with some missing. This table holds some 230,000 clones, 70% to 90% found once. Sequencing input: peripheral blood. The receptor source for this set is a man aged 50 to 59 who had recovered from COVID-19.

This clone showed up just once. The DNA for the CDR3 is TGTGCCAGCAGCTCGGGGGAAAGCTCCTACAATGAGCAGTTCTTC. It translates to CASSSGESSYNEQFF. The chain has TRBV7-9 and TRBJ2-1, with D possibly being TRBD2 (6 bases). The CDR3 runs to 15 residues. The V and J ends lost 4 bases and 0 bases respectively, with 10 bases between them. Germline lookup yields CDR1 SEHNR and CDR2 FQNEAQ (reference sequence).

V and J are TRBV7-9 and TRBJ1-5; D may be TRBD1 (5 bases). CDR1 and CDR2 (germline): SEHNR, FQNEAQ (reference sequence). V was cut by 1 base and J by 15 bases, with 16 bases left in between. The CDR3 is 13 amino acids. Here the CDR3 reads CASSLVGTGELHF. CDR3 coding DNA: TGTGCCAGCAGCTTAGTAGGGACGGGGGAATTGCATTTT.